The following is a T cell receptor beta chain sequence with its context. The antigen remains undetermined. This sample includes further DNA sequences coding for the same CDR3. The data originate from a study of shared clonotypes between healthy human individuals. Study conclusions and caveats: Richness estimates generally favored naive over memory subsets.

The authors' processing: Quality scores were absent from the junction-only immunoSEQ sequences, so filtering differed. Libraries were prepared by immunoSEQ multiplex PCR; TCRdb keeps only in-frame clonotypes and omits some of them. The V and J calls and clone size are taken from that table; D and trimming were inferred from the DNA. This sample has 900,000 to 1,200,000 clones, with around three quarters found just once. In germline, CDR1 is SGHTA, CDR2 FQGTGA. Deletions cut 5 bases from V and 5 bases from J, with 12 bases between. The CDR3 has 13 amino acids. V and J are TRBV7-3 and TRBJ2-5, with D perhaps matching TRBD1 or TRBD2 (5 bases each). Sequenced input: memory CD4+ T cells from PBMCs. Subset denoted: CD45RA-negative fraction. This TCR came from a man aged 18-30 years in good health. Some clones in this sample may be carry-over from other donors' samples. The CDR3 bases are TGTGCCAGCAGCCCTCGGGGCCCCGAGACCCAGTACTTC. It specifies CASSPRGPETQYF.